This T cell receptor (beta chain) was profiled in a study of glioma-infiltrating T cells after dendritic cell vaccination. Germline-derived CDR1 and CDR2 are MDHEN and SYDVKM. This CDR3 is built from 17 residues. V was pared by 2 bases and J by 5 bases, with 11 bases of the junction left unmatched. TCRdb's copy holds only in-frame clones and misses some; the assay was immunoSEQ multiplex PCR. Among almost 65,000 clones, approximately 78% were seen once, and the ten largest hold over 9%. The sequence derives from a human donor with glioblastoma. The source was blood, collected before dendritic cell vaccination. The V and J genes are TRBV28 and TRBJ2-3, with 9 positions matching TRBD2. The chain's CDR3 is CASSLGWRGGIEDTQYF. DNA of the CDR3: TGTGCCAGCAGTTTAGGCTGGCGGGGGGGTATCGAAGATACGCAGTATTTT.